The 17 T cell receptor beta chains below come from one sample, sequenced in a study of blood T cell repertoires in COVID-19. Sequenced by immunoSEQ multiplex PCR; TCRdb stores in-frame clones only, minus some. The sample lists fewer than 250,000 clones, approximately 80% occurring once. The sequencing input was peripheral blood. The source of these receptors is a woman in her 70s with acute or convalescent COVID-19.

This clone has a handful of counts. CDR3 region: CASISGEPGNTIYF. The CDR3 region has the DNA TGTGCCAGCATTTCCGGTGAACCTGGAAACACCATATATTTT. This chain connects TRBV28 to TRBJ1-3, with D unclear. CDR1 and CDR2 from the germline V gene are MDHEN and SYDVKM. The CDR3 is 14 residues long. V shed 7 bases and J shed 2 bases, with 12 bases lying between them.

The CDR3 protein is CASSRRQMNTEAFF. CDR3 coding DNA: TGTGCCAGCAGTAGAAGACAGATGAACACTGAAGCTTTCTTT. This chain links TRBV6-5 with TRBJ1-1; D perhaps matches TRBD1 (5 bases). V was clipped by 5 bases and J by 0 bases, with 10 bases between them. This CDR3 contains 14 residues. Germline lookup yields CDR1 MNHEY and CDR2 SVGAGI.

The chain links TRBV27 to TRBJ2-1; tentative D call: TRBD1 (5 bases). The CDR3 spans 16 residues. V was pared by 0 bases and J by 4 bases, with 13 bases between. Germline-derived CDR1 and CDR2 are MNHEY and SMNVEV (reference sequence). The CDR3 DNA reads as TGTGCCAGCAGTTTATCTAGCAGGGCGAGGTACAATGAGCAGTTCTTC. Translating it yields CASSLSSRARYNEQFF.

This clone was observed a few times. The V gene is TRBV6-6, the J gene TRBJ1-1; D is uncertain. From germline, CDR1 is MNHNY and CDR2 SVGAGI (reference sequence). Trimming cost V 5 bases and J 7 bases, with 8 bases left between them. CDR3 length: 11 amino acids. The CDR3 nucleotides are TGTGCCAGCAGTGGCAAAATTGAAGCTTTCTTT. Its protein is CASSGKIEAFF.

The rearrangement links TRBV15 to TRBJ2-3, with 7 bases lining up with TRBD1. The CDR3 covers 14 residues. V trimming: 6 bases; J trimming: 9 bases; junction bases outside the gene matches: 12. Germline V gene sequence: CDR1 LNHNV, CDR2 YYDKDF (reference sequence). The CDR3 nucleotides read TGTGCCACCAGGACAGGGTCTCGATCTTTAACGCAGTATTTT. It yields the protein CATRTGSRSLTQYF.

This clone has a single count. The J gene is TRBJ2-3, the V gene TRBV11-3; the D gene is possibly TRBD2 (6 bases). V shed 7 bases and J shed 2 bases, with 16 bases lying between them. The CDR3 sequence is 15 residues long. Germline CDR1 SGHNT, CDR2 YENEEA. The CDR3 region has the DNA TGTGCCAGCACCGGGGGAGGTCCCTCCACAGATACGCAGTATTTT. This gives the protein CASTGGGPSTDTQYF.

The CDR3 spells CSASPGIGYGYTF. In DNA, the CDR3 is TGCAGCGCCAGCCCGGGTATCGGCTATGGCTACACCTTC. The chain has TRBV29-1 and TRBJ1-2; D remains unclear. The V gene lost 7 bases and the J gene lost 4 bases, with 16 bases spanning the gap. This CDR3 has 13 amino acids. Germline lookup yields CDR1 SQVTM and CDR2 ANQGSEA.

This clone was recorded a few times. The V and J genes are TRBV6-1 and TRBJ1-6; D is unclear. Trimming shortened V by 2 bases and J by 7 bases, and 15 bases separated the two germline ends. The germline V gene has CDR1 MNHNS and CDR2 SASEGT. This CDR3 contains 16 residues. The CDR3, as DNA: TGTGCCAGCAGTGAACGGGTTGTCTCTGAGAATTCACCCCTCCACTTT. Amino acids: CASSERVVSENSPLHF.

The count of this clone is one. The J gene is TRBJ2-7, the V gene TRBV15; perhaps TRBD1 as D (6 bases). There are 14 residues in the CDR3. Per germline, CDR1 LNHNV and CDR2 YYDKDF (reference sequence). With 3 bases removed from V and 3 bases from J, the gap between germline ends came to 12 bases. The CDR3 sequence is CATSRGTYIYEQYF. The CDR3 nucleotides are TGTGCCACCAGCAGGGGGACATATATCTACGAGCAGTACTTC.

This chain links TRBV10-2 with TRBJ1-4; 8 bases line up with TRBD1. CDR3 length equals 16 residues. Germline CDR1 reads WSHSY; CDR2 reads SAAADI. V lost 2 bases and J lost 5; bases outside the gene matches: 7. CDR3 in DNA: TGCGCCAGCAGTGAGAGACAGGGGATTCTAAATGAAAAACTGTTTTTT. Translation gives CASSERQGILNEKLFF.

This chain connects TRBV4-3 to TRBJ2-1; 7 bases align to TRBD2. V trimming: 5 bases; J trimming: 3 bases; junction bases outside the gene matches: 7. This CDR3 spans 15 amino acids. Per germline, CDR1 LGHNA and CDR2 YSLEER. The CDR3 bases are TGCGCCAGCAGCGACAGCGGGGAACTCTACAATGAGCAGTTCTTC. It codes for CASSDSGELYNEQFF.

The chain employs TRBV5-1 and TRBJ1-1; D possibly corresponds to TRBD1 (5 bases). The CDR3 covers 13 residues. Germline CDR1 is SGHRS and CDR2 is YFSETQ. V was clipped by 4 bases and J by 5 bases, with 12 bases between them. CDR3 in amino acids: CASSQDIPTEAFF. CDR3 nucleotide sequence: TGCGCCAGCAGCCAGGACATACCGACTGAAGCTTTCTTT.

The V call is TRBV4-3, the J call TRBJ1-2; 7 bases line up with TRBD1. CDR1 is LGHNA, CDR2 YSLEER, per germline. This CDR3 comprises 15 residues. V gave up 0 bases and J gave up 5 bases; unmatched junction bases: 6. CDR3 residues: CASSQDLGRGYGYTF. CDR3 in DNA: TGCGCCAGCAGCCAAGATCTAGGCAGGGGGTATGGCTACACCTTC.

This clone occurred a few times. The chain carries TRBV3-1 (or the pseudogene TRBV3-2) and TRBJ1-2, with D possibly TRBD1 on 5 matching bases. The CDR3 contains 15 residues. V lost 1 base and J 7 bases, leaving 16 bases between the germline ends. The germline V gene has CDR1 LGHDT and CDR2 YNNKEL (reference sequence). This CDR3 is CASSQGTSLRGGYTF. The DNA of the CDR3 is TGTGCCAGCAGCCAAGGGACGTCACTAAGGGGTGGCTACACCTTC.

The CDR3 DNA sequence: TGTGCCAGCAGCGTAGCTGACGCAGGGTACGGACTGTTTTTT. Its protein product is CASSVADAGYGLFF. V gene TRBV9 combines with J gene TRBJ1-4; D might be TRBD1 (5 bases). The CDR3 has 14 amino acids. Between the trimmed V and J ends, which lost 0 bases and 13 bases, there was a span of 16 bases. CDR1 and CDR2 from the germline V gene are SGDLS and YYNGEE.

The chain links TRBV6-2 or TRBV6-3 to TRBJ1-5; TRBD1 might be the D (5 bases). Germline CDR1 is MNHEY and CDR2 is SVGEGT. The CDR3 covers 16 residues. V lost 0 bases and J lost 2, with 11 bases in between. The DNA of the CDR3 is TGTGCCAGCAGTTACTCATGGAGGGGTGGCAATCAGCCCCAGCATTTT. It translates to CASSYSWRGGNQPQHF.

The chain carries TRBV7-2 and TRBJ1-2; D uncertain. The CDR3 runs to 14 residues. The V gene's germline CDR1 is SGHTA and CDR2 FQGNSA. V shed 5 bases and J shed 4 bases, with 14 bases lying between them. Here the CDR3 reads CASSPSRGGYGYTF. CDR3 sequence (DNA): TGTGCCAGCAGCCCCTCCCGGGGTGGCTATGGCTACACCTTC.